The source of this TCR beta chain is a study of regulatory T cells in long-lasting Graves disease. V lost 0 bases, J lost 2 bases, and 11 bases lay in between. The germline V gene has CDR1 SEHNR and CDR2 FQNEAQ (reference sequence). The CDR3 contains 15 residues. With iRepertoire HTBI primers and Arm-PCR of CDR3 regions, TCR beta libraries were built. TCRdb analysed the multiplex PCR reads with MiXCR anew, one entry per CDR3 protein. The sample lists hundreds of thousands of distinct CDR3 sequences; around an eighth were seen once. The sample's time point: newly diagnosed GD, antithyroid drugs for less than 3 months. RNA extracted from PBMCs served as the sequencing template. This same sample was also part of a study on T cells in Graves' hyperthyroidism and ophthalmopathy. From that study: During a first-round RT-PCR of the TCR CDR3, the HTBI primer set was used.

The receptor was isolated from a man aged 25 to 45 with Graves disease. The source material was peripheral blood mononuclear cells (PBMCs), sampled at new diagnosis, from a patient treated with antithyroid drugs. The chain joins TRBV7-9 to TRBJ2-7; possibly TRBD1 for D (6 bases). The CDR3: CASSLAAAGAYEQYF. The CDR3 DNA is TGTGCCAGCAGCTTAGCGGCTGCAGGGGCCTACGAGCAGTACTTC.